A single sample is the source of the 30 T cell receptor beta chains below, sequenced in a study of patients and donors after allogeneic stem cell transplantation. One entry per CDR3 protein results from TCRdb running MiXCR on the RT-PCR reads. The sample contains tens of thousands of distinct CDR3 sequences, roughly 4.9% of which appear only once. Sequencing input: blood, either unsorted or a sorted T cell fraction (not recorded which). Source of these receptors: a human donor who was either an allogeneic HSCT recipient or a stem cell or donor lymphocyte infusion donor (not recorded which). It is not recorded whose cells these are; they may come from a transplant donor.

This clonotype was seen ten or more times. The chain is built from TRBV6-4 and TRBJ1-1; D gene uncertain. CDR3 size: 12 residues. Per germline, CDR1 MRHNA and CDR2 SNTAGT. The V end lost 4 bases, the J end lost 4 bases, and 7 bases lay between the germline ends. CDR3 nucleotides: TGTGCCAGCAGTGCCCTCAGCACTGAAGCTTTCTTT. Translating gives CASSALSTEAFF.

The chain uses TRBV18 and TRBJ2-2; maybe TRBD2 (5 bases). V was cut by 2 bases and J by 5 bases, with 18 bases left in between. CDR1 and CDR2 from the germline V gene are KGHSH and LQKENI. The CDR3 is 17 residues long. The CDR3 loop is CASSPSGSETRTGELFF. The CDR3, as DNA: TGTGCCAGCTCACCATCGGGGTCGGAGACAAGGACCGGGGAGCTGTTTTTT.

This clonotype was seen ten or more times. V is TRBV12-3 or TRBV12-4 and J is TRBJ2-7, with D maybe TRBD2 (6 bases). The length of the CDR3 is 13 residues. V shed 2 bases and J shed 9 bases, with 14 bases lying between them. The CDR3 nucleotides read TGTGCCAGCAGTTTAAGGCAGGGAGGAGGGCAGTACTTC. This sequence encodes CASSLRQGGGQYF.

In nucleotides, the CDR3 is TGTGCCAGCACCCCCCCAGGGGGGCTGAGCGAGCAGTACTTC. It is translated as CASTPPGGLSEQYF. The chain links TRBV6-1 to TRBJ2-7; D is possibly TRBD1 (7 bases). The CDR3 sequence is 14 residues long. The germline CDR1 and CDR2 sequences are MNHNS and SASEGT. The V end was cut by 7 bases, the J end by 6 bases, with 19 bases between.

There are many counts of this clonotype. J is TRBJ1-1 and V is TRBV12-3 or TRBV12-4; D is ambiguous. The CDR3 sequence is 13 residues long. Between the trimmed V and J ends, which lost 4 bases and 10 bases, there was a span of 16 bases. As DNA, the CDR3 is TGTGCCAGCAGTTACGGTGGGCGTTCGAGAGCTTTCTTT. Encoded protein: CASSYGGRSRAFF.

This clonotype is classed as medium-sized. The V and J genes are TRBV2 and TRBJ2-7; D gene ambiguous. CDR1 is SNHLY, CDR2 FYNNEI, per germline. V was clipped by 4 bases and J by 4 bases, with 17 bases between them. The CDR3 spans 15 residues. CDR3 region: CASSGSFLRSYEQYF. The CDR3 DNA reads TGTGCCAGCAGTGGATCCTTTCTGAGGTCGTACGAGCAGTACTTC. The full variable domain, with the rest looked up from reference TRBV2 and TRBJ2-7, is EPEVTQTPSHQVTQMGQEVILRCVPISNHLYFYWYRQILGQKVEFLVSFYNNEISEKSEIFDDQFSVERPDGSNFTLKIRSTKLEDSAMYFCASSGSFLRSYEQYFGPGTRLTVT.

This clonotype was detected ten times or more. The genes are TRBV5-1 and TRBJ2-7; 7 nucleotides match TRBD1. With V trimmed by 4 bases and J by 0 bases, 4 bases remained unmatched. The CDR3 runs 14 residues. Germline lookup yields CDR1 SGHRS and CDR2 YFSETQ. The CDR3 spells CASSQDRSSYEQYF. In nucleotides, the CDR3 is TGCGCCAGCAGCCAGGACAGGAGCTCCTACGAGCAGTACTTC.

This clonotype was counted many times. V is TRBV4-2 and J is TRBJ1-6, with 11 bases matching TRBD1. V gave up 1 base and J gave up 0 bases; unmatched junction bases: 14. Germline V gene sequence: CDR1 LGHNA, CDR2 YNFKEQ. The CDR3 loop spans 22 amino acids. This CDR3 reads CASSQATGQGVRGISYNSPLHF. CDR3 coding DNA: TGTGCCAGCAGCCAAGCCACGGGACAGGGGGTGCGGGGGATCTCCTATAATTCACCCCTCCACTTT.

This clonotype came up many times. This chain joins TRBV7-2 and TRBJ2-7; D uncertain. Trimming left V 5 bases short and J 6 bases short, with 11 bases between. This CDR3 comprises 12 residues. The germline V gene has CDR1 SGHTA and CDR2 FQGNSA. This chain's CDR3 is CASSRRVGEQYF. DNA for the CDR3: TGTGCCAGCAGCCGAAGGGTAGGCGAGCAGTACTTC.

This clonotype was seen many times. This chain joins TRBV4-2 and TRBJ1-3; 7 nucleotides match TRBD1. This CDR3 is 15 amino acids long. Per germline, CDR1 LGHNA and CDR2 YNFKEQ. The junction had 4 bases not matched to a gene; V was cut back by 3 bases and J by 2 bases. Here the CDR3 reads CASSQDRFTGNTIYF. In nucleotides, the CDR3 is TGTGCCAGCAGCCAGGACAGGTTCACTGGAAACACCATATATTTT.

In this sample, this clonotype turned up many times. V is TRBV7-2 and J is TRBJ2-5; D is unresolved. The germline gives CDR1 SGHTA, CDR2 FQGNSA. Trimming removed 2 bases from V and 4 bases from J, with 8 bases in between. The CDR3 is made up of 13 amino acids. The CDR3 reads CASSLTPVETQYF. The CDR3 region has the DNA TGTGCCAGCAGCTTAACACCGGTAGAGACCCAGTACTTC.

This clonotype was found many times. V and J are TRBV27 and TRBJ2-7; 8 bases agree with TRBD2. The germline V gene encodes CDR1 MNHEY and CDR2 SMNVEV (reference sequence). V trimming: 2 bases; J trimming: 7 bases; junction bases outside the gene matches: 7. This CDR3 contains 14 residues. CDR3 in DNA: TGTGCCAGCAGTTTAGAAGGACTAGCTAGAGAGCAGTACTTC. It is translated as CASSLEGLAREQYF.

V is TRBV25-1 and J is TRBJ2-7; TRBD1 aligns across 7 bases. This CDR3 is built from 14 residues. Germline CDR1 reads MGHDK; CDR2 reads SYGVNS. J was trimmed by 3 bases and V by 3 bases; bases with no gene match: 5. CDR3 coding DNA: TGTGCCAGCAGTGACCCGGGACAGATCTACGAGCAGTACTTC. Translating gives CASSDPGQIYEQYF.

The sample holds a few counts of this clonotype. V is TRBV29-1 and J is TRBJ2-7, with 7 bases aligning to TRBD1. Unmatched junction bases numbered 8, after V lost 6 bases and J lost 6 bases. The CDR3 runs 12 residues. Germline values: CDR1 SQVTM, CDR2 ANQGSEA. CDR3 nucleotide sequence: TGCAGCGTCATCCCGACAGGGCGCGAGCAGTACTTC. Translating gives CSVIPTGREQYF.

The J gene is TRBJ2-4, the V gene TRBV19; possible D gene TRBD1, 7 bases. The CDR3 loop spans 14 amino acids. Trimming left V 3 bases short and J 6 bases short, with 12 bases between. The germline V gene encodes CDR1 LNHDA and CDR2 SQIVND (reference sequence). Written as DNA, the CDR3 is TGTGCCAGTAGTATCGGGCAGGGGGGAAACATTCAGTACTTC. It specifies CASSIGQGGNIQYF.

In this sample, this clonotype turned up many times. This rearrangement joins TRBV28 to TRBJ2-7; 10 bases are shared with TRBD2. V trimming: 4 bases; J trimming: 6 bases; junction bases outside the gene matches: 15. The CDR3 spans 17 residues. Looked up from germline, CDR1 is MDHEN and CDR2 is SYDVKM. The CDR3 loop reads CASSSHSLPSGSIEQYF. In nucleotides, the CDR3 is TGTGCCAGCAGTTCACACTCACTCCCTAGCGGGAGTATCGAGCAGTACTTC.

The table lists this clonotype with many counts. The chain has TRBV20-1 and TRBJ1-1; D is perhaps TRBD1 (5 bases). Germline CDR1 is DFQATT and CDR2 is SNEGSKA (reference sequence). The V end was cut by 0 bases, the J end by 4 bases, with 15 bases between. CDR3 size: 15 residues. The CDR3 is CSAREAGREATEAFF. Written as DNA, the CDR3 is TGCAGTGCTAGAGAGGCCGGCAGGGAGGCCACTGAAGCTTTCTTT.

This clonotype has a count of ten or more. V usage is TRBV9 and J usage is TRBJ1-1, with 7 bases matching TRBD1. CDR3 length equals 13 residues. Germline assignment: CDR1 SGDLS and CDR2 YYNGEE. Trimming took 3 bases from V and 3 from J; bases not matched to a gene: 2. CDR3 sequence: CASSGQGDTEAFF. The CDR3 DNA reads as TGTGCCAGCAGCGGACAGGGTGACACTGAAGCTTTCTTT.

Many counts were recorded for this clonotype. The rearrangement joins TRBV4-1 to TRBJ2-1; D ambiguous. The germline CDR1 and CDR2 sequences are MGHRA and YSYEKL. The CDR3 covers 15 residues. Trimming stripped 4 bases from V and 0 bases from J, with 10 bases between. The CDR3 sequence is CASSRDLTSYNEQFF. CDR3 coding DNA: TGCGCCAGCAGCCGAGACCTGACCTCCTACAATGAGCAGTTCTTC.

The chain carries TRBV29-1 and TRBJ1-1; TRBD1 might be the D (5 bases). This CDR3 comprises 14 residues. Germline-derived CDR1 and CDR2 are SQVTM and ANQGSEA. V was trimmed by 6 bases and J by 1 base, leaving 15 bases between them. The CDR3 coding sequence is TGCAGCGTGGGGGGTAGAAGCGCGAACACTGAAGCTTTCTTT. Its protein product is CSVGGRSANTEAFF.

The sample holds many counts of this clonotype. This chain connects TRBV29-1 to TRBJ2-3; D is undetermined. CDR3 size: 10 residues. V gave up 7 bases and J gave up 2 bases, with 4 bases separating them. CDR1 SQVTM and CDR2 ANQGSEA come from the germline V gene. The CDR3 loop is CSGYTDTQYF. The CDR3 DNA reads TGCAGCGGATACACAGATACGCAGTATTTT.

This clonotype was counted at least ten times. The CDR3 DNA is TGTGCCAGCAGCTACCTGACTAGCGGGAGTTCTGAGCAGTTCTTC. Its protein product is CASSYLTSGSSEQFF. V is TRBV11-2 and J is TRBJ2-1; 12 nucleotides match TRBD2. Germline V gene data show CDR1 as SGHAT and CDR2 as FQNNGV. The CDR3 has 15 residues. V shed 4 bases and J 9 bases; nucleotides not matched to a gene: 7.

There are many counts of this clonotype. CDR3 loop: CASSQEWLLGNSPLHF. In nucleotides, the CDR3 is TGCGCCAGCAGCCAAGAGTGGCTTCTGGGCAATTCACCCCTCCACTTT. The chain uses TRBV4-1 and TRBJ1-6, with no clear D. The germline V and J ends were trimmed by 0 bases and 7 bases, with 13 bases remaining between them. Germline V lookup: CDR1 MGHRA, CDR2 YSYEKL. The CDR3 runs to 16 residues.

This clonotype was detected a few times. This chain uses TRBV5-1 with TRBJ2-5; 12 bases are a match to TRBD1. CDR1 and CDR2 (germline): SGHRS, YFSETQ. The junction had 4 bases not matched to a gene; V was cut back by 5 bases and J by 5 bases. CDR3 length: 14 residues. The DNA for the CDR3 is TGCGCCAGCAGGGGACAGGGGGCATCGGAGACCCAGTACTTC. This sequence encodes CASRGQGASETQYF.

This clonotype has a count of ten or more. The V call is TRBV27, the J call TRBJ2-3; D might be TRBD2 (6 bases). This CDR3 contains 14 residues. Germline CDR1 MNHEY, CDR2 SMNVEV (reference sequence). V was trimmed by 8 bases and J by 0 bases, leaving 12 bases between them. In DNA form, the CDR3 reads TGTGCCAGCCGCAGGAGGGGTAGCACAGATACGCAGTATTTT. This sequence encodes CASRRRGSTDTQYF.

The sample holds a few counts of this clonotype. This chain's CDR3 is CASSLRQVVLSGANVLTF. The DNA for the CDR3 is TGTGCCAGCAGTTTAAGGCAGGTTGTTTTGTCTGGGGCCAACGTCCTGACTTTC. The chain joins TRBV28 to TRBJ2-6; no definite D call. The V end lost 2 bases, the J end lost 1 base, and 15 bases lay between the germline ends. CDR3 size: 18 residues. Germline CDR1 is MDHEN and CDR2 is SYDVKM.

Ten or more counts support this clonotype. The chain has TRBV10-3 and TRBJ1-5; perhaps TRBD1 as D (6 bases). V was trimmed by 11 bases and J by 3 bases, leaving 14 bases between them. Germline CDR1 is ENHRY and CDR2 is SYGVKD. There are 13 residues in the CDR3. CDR3 amino acids: CAARQASNQPQHF. As DNA, the CDR3 is TGTGCCGCGCGACAGGCCTCCAATCAGCCCCAGCATTTT.

The rearrangement links TRBV9 to TRBJ2-3; 8 nucleotides agree with TRBD2. V was pared by 4 bases and J by 5 bases, with 15 bases of the junction left unmatched. Germline V CDR1 and CDR2: SGDLS, YYNGEE. This CDR3 comprises 17 residues. CDR3 DNA: TGTGCCAGCAGCCCCCGTTCGACGGGAGGGCCGGGAGATACGCAGTATTTT. Its protein product is CASSPRSTGGPGDTQYF.

This clonotype was seen a handful of times. The J gene is TRBJ2-7, the V gene TRBV7-8; D may be TRBD1 (5 bases). Trimming took off 5 bases at V and 0 bases at J, with 17 bases between the two ends. CDR1 is SGHVS, CDR2 FQNEAQ, per germline. The CDR3 covers 16 residues. CDR3 DNA: TGTGCCAGCAGCCCCCCCTTGACAGACAACTCCTACGAGCAGTACTTC. Encoded protein: CASSPPLTDNSYEQYF.

This clonotype was counted many times. This chain links TRBV6-6 with TRBJ2-4; D is unresolved. This CDR3 is 13 amino acids long. Germline-derived CDR1 and CDR2 are MNHNY and SVGAGI (reference sequence). V was pared by 6 bases and J by 13 bases, with 19 bases between. The CDR3 coding sequence is TGTGCCAGCAGCTCCGGACCCGAGTCCCCACAGTACTTC. It yields the protein CASSSGPESPQYF.